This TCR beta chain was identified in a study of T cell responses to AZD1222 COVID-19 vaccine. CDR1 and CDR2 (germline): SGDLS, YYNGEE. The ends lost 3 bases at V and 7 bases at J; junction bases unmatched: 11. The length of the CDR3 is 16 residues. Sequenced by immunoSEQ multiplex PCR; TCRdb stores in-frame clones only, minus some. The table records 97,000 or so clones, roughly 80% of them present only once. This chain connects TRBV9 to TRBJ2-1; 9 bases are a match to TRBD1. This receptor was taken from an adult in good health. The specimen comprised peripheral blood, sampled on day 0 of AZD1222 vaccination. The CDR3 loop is CASSALQGAGPNEQFF. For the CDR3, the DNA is TGTGCCAGCAGCGCCTTACAGGGGGCCGGGCCGAATGAGCAGTTCTTC.